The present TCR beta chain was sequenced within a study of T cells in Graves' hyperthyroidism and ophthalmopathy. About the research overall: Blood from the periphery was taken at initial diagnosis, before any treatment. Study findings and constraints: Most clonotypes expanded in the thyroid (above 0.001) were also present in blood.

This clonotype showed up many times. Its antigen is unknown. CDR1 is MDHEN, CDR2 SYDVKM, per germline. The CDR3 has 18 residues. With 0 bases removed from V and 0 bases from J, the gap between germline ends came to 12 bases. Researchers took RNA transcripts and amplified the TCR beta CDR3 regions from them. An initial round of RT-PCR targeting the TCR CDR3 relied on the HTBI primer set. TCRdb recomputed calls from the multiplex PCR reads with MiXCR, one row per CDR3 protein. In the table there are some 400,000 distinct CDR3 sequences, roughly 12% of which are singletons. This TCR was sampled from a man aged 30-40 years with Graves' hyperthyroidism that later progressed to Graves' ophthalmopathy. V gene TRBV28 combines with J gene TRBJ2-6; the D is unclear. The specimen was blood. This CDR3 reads CASSLWGAQSSGANVLTF. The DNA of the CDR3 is TGTGCCAGCAGTTTATGGGGTGCCCAGAGCTCTGGGGCCAACGTCCTGACTTTC. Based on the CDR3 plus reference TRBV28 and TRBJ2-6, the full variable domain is DVKVTQSSRYLVKRTGEKVFLECVQDMDHENMFWYRQDPGLGLRLIYFSYDVKMKEKGDIPEGYSVSREKKERFSLILESASTNQTSMYLCASSLWGAQSSGANVLTFGAGSRLTVL.